The entry below gives a single TCR beta chain sequence along with its context. J was trimmed by 5 bases and V by 4 bases; bases with no gene match: 6. The CDR3 has 14 amino acids. The germline V gene encodes CDR1 LNHDA and CDR2 SQIVND (reference sequence). Time point described: persistent/refractory GD, antithyroid drugs over 5 years with positive TRAb. Generation of the TCR library employed RNA extracted from PBMCs. The data belong to a study of regulatory T cells in long-lasting Graves disease. In building TCR beta libraries, iRepertoire HTBI primers were used together with Arm-PCR of CDR3 regions. TCRdb re-called the multiplex PCR reads with MiXCR, one entry per CDR3 protein. The sample contains fewer than 400,000 distinct CDR3 sequences, less than 25% of which appear only once.

V gene TRBV19 combines with J gene TRBJ2-5; 8 nucleotides agree with TRBD2. The TCR was taken from a female donor with Graves disease. Sequencing used peripheral blood mononuclear cells (PBMCs), obtained when the disease was refractory, from a patient treated with antithyroid drugs. CDR3: CASSTGGLRETQYF. CDR3 nucleotide sequence: TGTGCCAGTAGTACGGGGGGGCTGAGGGAGACCCAGTACTTC. Combining the CDR3 with reference TRBV19 and TRBJ2-5 gives the whole variable domain DGGITQSPKYLFRKEGQNVTLSCEQNLNHDAMYWYRQDPGQGLRLIYYSQIVNDFQKGDIAEGYSVSREKKESFPLTVTSAQKNPTAFYLCASSTGGLRETQYFGPGTRLLVL.